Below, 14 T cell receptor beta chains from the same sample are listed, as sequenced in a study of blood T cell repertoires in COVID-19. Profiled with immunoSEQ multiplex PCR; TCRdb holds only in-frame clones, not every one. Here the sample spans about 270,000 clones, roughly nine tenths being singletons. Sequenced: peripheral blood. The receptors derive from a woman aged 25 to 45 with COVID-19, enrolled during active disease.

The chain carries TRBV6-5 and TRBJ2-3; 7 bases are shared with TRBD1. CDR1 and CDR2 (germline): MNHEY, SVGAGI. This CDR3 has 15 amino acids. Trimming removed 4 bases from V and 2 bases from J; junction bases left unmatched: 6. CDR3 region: CASSLRGQPTDTQYF. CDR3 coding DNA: TGTGCCAGCAGTTTACGGGGACAGCCCACAGATACGCAGTATTTT.

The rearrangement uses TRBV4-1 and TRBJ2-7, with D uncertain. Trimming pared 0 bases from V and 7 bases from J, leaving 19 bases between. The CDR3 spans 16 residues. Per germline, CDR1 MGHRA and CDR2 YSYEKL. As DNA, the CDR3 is TGCGCCAGCAGCCAAGACTCCTGGGTCTCAGGTCGGGAGCAGTACTTC. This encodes CASSQDSWVSGREQYF.

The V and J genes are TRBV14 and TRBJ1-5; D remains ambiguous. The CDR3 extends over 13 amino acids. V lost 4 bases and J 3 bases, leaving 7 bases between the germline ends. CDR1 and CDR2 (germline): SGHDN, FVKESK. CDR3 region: CASSPNINQPQHF. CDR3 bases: TGTGCCAGCAGCCCCAACATCAATCAGCCCCAGCATTTT. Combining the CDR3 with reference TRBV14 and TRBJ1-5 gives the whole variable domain EAGVTQFPSHSVIEKGQTVTLRCDPISGHDNLYWYRRVMGKEIKFLLHFVKESKQDESGMPNNRFLAERTGGTYSTLKVQPAELEDSGVYFCASSPNINQPQHFGDGTRLSIL.

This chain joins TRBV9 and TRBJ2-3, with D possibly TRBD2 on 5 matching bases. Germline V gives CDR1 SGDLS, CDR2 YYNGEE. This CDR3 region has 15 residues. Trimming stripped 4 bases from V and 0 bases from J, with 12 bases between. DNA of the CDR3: TGTGCCAGCAGCCCCCTCAGCGGCAGCACAGATACGCAGTATTTT. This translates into CASSPLSGSTDTQYF.

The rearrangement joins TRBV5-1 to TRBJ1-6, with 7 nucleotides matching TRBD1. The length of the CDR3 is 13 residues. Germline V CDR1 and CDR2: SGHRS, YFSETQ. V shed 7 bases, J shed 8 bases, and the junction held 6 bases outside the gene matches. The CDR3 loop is CASRRTGDSPLHF. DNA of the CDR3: TGCGCCAGCCGGAGAACAGGGGATTCACCCCTCCACTTT.

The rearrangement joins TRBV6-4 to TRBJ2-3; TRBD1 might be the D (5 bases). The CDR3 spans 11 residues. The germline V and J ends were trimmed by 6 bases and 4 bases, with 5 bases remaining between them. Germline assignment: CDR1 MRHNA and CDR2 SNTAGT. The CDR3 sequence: CASRGADTQYF. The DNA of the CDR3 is TGTGCCAGCAGAGGGGCAGATACGCAGTATTTT.

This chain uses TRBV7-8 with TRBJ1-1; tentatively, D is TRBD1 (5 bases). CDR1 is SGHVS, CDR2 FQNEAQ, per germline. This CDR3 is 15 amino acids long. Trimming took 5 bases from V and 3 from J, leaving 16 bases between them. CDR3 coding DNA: TGTGCCAGCAGCCTTCAGGGAGCGGGGTACACTGAAGCTTTCTTT. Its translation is CASSLQGAGYTEAFF.

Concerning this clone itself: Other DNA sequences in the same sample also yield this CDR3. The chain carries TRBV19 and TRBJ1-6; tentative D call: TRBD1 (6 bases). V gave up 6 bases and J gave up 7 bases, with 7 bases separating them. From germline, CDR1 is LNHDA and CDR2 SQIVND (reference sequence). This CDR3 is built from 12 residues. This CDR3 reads CASSTGNSPLHF. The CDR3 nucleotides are TGTGCCAGTAGCACAGGGAATTCACCCCTCCACTTT. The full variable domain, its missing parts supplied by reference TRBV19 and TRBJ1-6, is DGGITQSPKYLFRKEGQNVTLSCEQNLNHDAMYWYRQDPGQGLRLIYYSQIVNDFQKGDIAEGYSVSREKKESFPLTVTSAQKNPTAFYLCASSTGNSPLHFGNGTRLTVT.

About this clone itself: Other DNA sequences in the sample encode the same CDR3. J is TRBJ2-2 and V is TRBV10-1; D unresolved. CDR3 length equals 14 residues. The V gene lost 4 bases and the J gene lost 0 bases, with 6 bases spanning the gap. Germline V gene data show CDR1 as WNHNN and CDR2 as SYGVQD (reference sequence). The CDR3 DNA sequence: TGCGCCAGCAGTGCGGGTTCGAACACCGGGGAGCTGTTTTTT. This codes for CASSAGSNTGELFF.

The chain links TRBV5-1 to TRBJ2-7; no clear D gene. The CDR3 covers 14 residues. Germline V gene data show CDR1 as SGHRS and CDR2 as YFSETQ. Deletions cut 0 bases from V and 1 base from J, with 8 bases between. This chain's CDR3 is CASSLATDSYEQYF. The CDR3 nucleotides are TGCGCCAGCAGCTTGGCCACAGATTCCTACGAGCAGTACTTC.

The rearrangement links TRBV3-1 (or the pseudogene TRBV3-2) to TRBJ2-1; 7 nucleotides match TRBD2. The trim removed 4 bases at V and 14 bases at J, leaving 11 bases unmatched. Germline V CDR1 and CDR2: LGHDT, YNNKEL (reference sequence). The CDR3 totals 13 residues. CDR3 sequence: CASSLQSGLEKFF. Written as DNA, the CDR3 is TGTGCCAGCAGCCTTCAATCTGGACTAGAAAAGTTCTTC.

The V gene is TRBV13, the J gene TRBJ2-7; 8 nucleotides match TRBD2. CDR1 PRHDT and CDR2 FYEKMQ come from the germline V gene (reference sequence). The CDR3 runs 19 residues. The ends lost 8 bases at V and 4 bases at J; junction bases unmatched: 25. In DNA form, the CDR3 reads TGTGCCAGCGGGCCTCGGGGAGGCCAGGGAGCGGGGGAGTGGTACGAGCAGTACTTC. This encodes CASGPRGGQGAGEWYEQYF.

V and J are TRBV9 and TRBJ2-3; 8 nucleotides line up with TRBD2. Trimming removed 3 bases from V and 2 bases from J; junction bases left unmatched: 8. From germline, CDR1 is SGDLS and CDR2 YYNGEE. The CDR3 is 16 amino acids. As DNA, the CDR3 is TGTGCCAGCAGCGCTCGGGGGGGCCCTCTCACAGATACGCAGTATTTT. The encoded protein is CASSARGGPLTDTQYF.

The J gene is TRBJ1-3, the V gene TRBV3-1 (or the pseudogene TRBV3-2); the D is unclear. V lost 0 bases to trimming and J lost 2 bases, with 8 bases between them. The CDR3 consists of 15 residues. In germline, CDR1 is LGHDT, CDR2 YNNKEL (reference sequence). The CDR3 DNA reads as TGTGCCAGCAGCCAAGATCGGGTCCCTGGAAACACCATATATTTT. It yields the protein CASSQDRVPGNTIYF.